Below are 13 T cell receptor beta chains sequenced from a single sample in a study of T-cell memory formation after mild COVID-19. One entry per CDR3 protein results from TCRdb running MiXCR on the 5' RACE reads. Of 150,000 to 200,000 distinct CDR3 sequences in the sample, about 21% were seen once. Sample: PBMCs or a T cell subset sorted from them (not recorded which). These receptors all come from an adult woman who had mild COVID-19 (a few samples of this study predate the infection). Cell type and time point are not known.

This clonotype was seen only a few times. The CDR3 DNA reads as TGTGCCAGCAGCTCCGGGACAGTCATTCTCTATGGCTACACCTTC. This gives the protein CASSSGTVILYGYTF. This chain links TRBV5-6 with TRBJ1-2, with 7 bases that match TRBD1. CDR1 and CDR2 from the germline V gene are SGHDT and YYEEEE. Trimming took 3 bases from V and 4 from J; bases not matched to a gene: 9. The CDR3 spans 15 residues.

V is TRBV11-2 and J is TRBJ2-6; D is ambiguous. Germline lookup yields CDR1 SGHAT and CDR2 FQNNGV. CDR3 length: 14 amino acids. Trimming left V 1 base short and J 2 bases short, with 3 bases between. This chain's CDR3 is CASSLVAGANVLTF. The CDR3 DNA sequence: TGTGCCAGCAGCTTAGTGGCTGGGGCCAACGTCCTGACTTTC.

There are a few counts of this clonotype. The CDR3 DNA sequence: TGTGCCAGTCATATAATGAGCGCCTACAATGAGCAGTTCTTC. Amino acids: CASHIMSAYNEQFF. The genes are TRBV7-9 and TRBJ2-1; D is unresolved. With 9 bases removed from V and 2 bases from J, the gap between germline ends came to 14 bases. CDR3 length: 14 amino acids. Germline V gene data show CDR1 as SEHNR and CDR2 as FQNEAQ (reference sequence). Full variable domain (outside the CDR3, taken from reference TRBV7-9 and TRBJ2-1): DTGVSQNPRHKITKRGQNVTFRCDPISEHNRLYWYRQTLGQGPEFLTYFQNEAQLEKSRLLSDRFSAERPKGSFSTLEIQRTEQGDSAMYLCASHIMSAYNEQFFGPGTRLTVL.

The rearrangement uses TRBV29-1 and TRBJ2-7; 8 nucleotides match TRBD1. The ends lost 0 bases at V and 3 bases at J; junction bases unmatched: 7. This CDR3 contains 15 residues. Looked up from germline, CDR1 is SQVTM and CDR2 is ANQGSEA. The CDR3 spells CSVEESGTGVYEQYF. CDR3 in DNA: TGCAGCGTTGAAGAGTCCGGGACAGGAGTCTACGAGCAGTACTTC.

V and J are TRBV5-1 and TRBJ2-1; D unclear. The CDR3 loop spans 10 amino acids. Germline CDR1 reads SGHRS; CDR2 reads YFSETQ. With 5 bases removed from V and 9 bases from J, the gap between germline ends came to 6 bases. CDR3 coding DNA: TGCGCCAGCAGACAGAGTGAGCAGTTCTTC. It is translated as CASRQSEQFF.

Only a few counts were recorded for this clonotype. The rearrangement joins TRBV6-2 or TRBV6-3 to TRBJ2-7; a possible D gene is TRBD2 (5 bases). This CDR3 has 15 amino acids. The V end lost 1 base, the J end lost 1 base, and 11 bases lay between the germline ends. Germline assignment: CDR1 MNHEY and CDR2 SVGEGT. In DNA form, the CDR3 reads TGTGCCAGCAGTTACTTAGCGAGAGCATCCTACGAGCAGTACTTC. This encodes CASSYLARASYEQYF.

CDR3: CASSLKTGTDTTYEQYF. CDR3 DNA: TGCGCCAGCAGCTTGAAGACCGGGACAGATACAACCTACGAGCAGTACTTC. This chain joins TRBV5-1 and TRBJ2-7, with 7 nucleotides matching TRBD1. The length of the CDR3 is 17 residues. Germline CDR1 and CDR2: SGHRS and YFSETQ. The V gene end was trimmed by 1 base and the J gene end by 2 bases; junction bases not matched to a gene: 12.

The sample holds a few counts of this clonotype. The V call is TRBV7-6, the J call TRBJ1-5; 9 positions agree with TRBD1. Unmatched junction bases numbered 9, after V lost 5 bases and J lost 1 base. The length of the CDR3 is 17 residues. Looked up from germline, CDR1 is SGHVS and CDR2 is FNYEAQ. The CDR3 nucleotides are TGTGCCAGCAGCCGAGACAGGGGGATGCGGAGCAATCAGCCCCAGCATTTT. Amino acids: CASSRDRGMRSNQPQHF.

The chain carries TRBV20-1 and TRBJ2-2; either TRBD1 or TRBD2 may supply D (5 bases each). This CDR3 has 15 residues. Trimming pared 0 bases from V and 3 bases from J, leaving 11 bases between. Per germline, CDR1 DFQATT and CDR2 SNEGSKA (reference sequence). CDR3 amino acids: CSARDIQGDTGELFF. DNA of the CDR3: TGCAGTGCTAGAGATATTCAGGGAGACACCGGGGAGCTGTTTTTT.

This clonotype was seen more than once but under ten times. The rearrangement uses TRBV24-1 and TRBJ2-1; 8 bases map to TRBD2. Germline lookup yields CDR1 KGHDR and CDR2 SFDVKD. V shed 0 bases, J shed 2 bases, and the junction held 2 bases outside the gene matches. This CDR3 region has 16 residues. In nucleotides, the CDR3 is TGTGCCACCAGTGATTTGACGGGAGGGCCCTACAATGAGCAGTTCTTC. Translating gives CATSDLTGGPYNEQFF.

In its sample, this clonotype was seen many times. CDR3 nucleotide sequence: TGTGCCAGCAGCCTAGAGACAGGGTTCACTGAAGCTTTCTTT. It translates to CASSLETGFTEAFF. This chain uses TRBV7-8 with TRBJ1-1; 7 bases align to TRBD1. The trim removed 5 bases at V and 4 bases at J, leaving 7 bases unmatched. The CDR3 has 14 residues. Germline CDR1 SGHVS, CDR2 FQNEAQ.

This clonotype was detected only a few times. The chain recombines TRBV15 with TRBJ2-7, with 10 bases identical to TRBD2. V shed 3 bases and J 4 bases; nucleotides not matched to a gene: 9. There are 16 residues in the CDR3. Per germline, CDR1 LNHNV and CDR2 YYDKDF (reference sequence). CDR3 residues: CATSRLAGEVWYEQYF. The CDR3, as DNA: TGTGCCACCAGCAGGCTAGCGGGAGAGGTATGGTACGAGCAGTACTTC.

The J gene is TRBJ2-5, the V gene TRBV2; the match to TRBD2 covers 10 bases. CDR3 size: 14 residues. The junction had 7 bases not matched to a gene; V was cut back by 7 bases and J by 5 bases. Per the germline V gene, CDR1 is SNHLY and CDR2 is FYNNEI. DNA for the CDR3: TGTGCCAGCAAGGAGCGGGGGGGCGGGGAGACCCAGTACTTC. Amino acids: CASKERGGGETQYF.